The 22 T cell receptor beta chains below all came from one sample that was sequenced in a study of T cells in Graves' hyperthyroidism and ophthalmopathy. TCR beta CDR3 sequences were amplified from RNA transcripts. The HTBI set primed first-round TCR CDR3 RT-PCR. TCRdb reanalysed the multiplex PCR reads using MiXCR and keeps one entry per CDR3 protein. The sample shows some 620,000 distinct CDR3 sequences, about 16% of them seen only once. Sequenced: blood. The receptors stem from a woman in her twenties or thirties with Graves' hyperthyroidism.

As regards this clonotype: This may arise from a read error, as a much more abundant clone is one base away. The genes are TRBV2 and TRBJ2-5, with a weak D call TRBD1 (5 bases). The germline V gene has CDR1 SNHLY and CDR2 FYNNEI. The CDR3 is made up of 12 amino acids. CDR3 DNA: TGTGCCAGCACCTTAGACAGAGAGGCCCAGTACTTC. Its protein is CASTLDREAQYF.

This clonotype was counted only a few times. This may come from a read error, since a much larger clone is one base off. The chain links TRBV2 to TRBJ1-1, with D perhaps TRBD1 (5 bases). The V and J ends lost 4 bases and 4 bases respectively, with 13 bases between them. The CDR3 consists of 14 residues. Germline-derived CDR1 and CDR2 are SNHLY and FYNNEI. For the CDR3, the DNA is TGTGCCAGCAGTGGCCGGACAACGGCCACTGAAGCTTTCTTT. Amino acid sequence: CASSGRTTATEAFF.

A few counts support this clonotype. The chain joins TRBV12-3 or TRBV12-4 to TRBJ2-1; TRBD2 aligns across 7 bases. V was pared by 5 bases and J by 4 bases, with 5 bases of the junction left unmatched. The length of the CDR3 is 14 residues. The CDR3 sequence: CASSTHSGYNEQFF. CDR3 in DNA: TGTGCCAGCAGTACCCATAGCGGGTACAATGAGCAGTTCTTC.

The rearrangement uses TRBV2 and TRBJ2-7; the D gene is possibly TRBD1 (5 bases). Germline V CDR1 and CDR2: SNHLY, FYNNEI. The CDR3 spans 14 residues. Trimming took off 7 bases at V and 3 bases at J, with 16 bases between the two ends. The CDR3 DNA follows: TGTGCCAGCACCCCCCGGCAGGGTTACTACGAGCAGTACTTC. Protein sequence: CASTPRQGYYEQYF.

This clonotype showed up just a few times. The gene calls are TRBV5-1 and TRBJ2-7; a possible D gene is TRBD1 (6 bases). The CDR3 sequence is 14 residues long. The germline gives CDR1 SGHRS, CDR2 YFSETQ. V gave up 0 bases and J gave up 3 bases, with 10 bases separating them. For the CDR3, the DNA is TGCGCCAGCAGCTTGGGACAGGCCAACTACGAGCAGTACTTC. Its translation is CASSLGQANYEQYF.

This clonotype was counted at least ten times. This chain joins TRBV20-1 and TRBJ2-7; no reliable D call. The CDR3 loop spans 13 amino acids. With 5 bases removed from V and 0 bases from J, the gap between germline ends came to 11 bases. Germline values: CDR1 DFQATT, CDR2 SNEGSKA (reference sequence). The CDR3 DNA follows: TGCAGTGCTCGGCCCCTTAGCTCCTACGAGCAGTACTTC. Its protein is CSARPLSSYEQYF.

The gene calls are TRBV27 and TRBJ2-3; D possibly matches TRBD1 or TRBD2 (6 bases each). The V gene lost 5 bases and the J gene lost 1 base, with 13 bases spanning the gap. CDR3 length: 15 residues. CDR1 is MNHEY and CDR2 is SMNVEV in the germline V gene (reference sequence). This CDR3 is CASSQYREGTDTQYF. The CDR3 DNA is TGTGCCAGCAGTCAATACAGGGAGGGCACAGATACGCAGTATTTT.

This clonotype was detected a few times. The chain is built from TRBV19 and TRBJ1-1; the D gene is possibly TRBD1 (5 bases). The CDR3 extends over 15 amino acids. V was shortened by 1 base and J by 0 bases, with 9 bases between the two germline ends. Germline CDR1 reads LNHDA; CDR2 reads SQIVND (reference sequence). The CDR3 coding sequence is TGTGCCAGTAGTATAGCGGGGCTTTTGAACACTGAAGCTTTCTTT. It yields the protein CASSIAGLLNTEAFF.

The genes are TRBV6-2 or TRBV6-3 and TRBJ2-3; 9 bases match TRBD1. V was clipped by 6 bases and J by 6 bases; unmatched bases: 19. From germline, CDR1 is MNHEY and CDR2 SVGEGT. This CDR3 spans 18 amino acids. CDR3 amino acids: CASSSPIGQGKTGDTQYF. Written as DNA, the CDR3 is TGTGCCAGCAGCTCTCCAATCGGACAGGGGAAGACGGGGGATACGCAGTATTTT.

This clonotype was detected ten times or more. CDR3 region: CAWKAPNAATDTQYF. In nucleotides, the CDR3 is TGTGCCTGGAAAGCGCCTAACGCCGCCACAGATACGCAGTATTTT. The V call is TRBV30, the J call TRBJ2-3; D is uncertain. The V gene lost 4 bases and the J gene lost 2 bases, with 16 bases spanning the gap. The germline V gene encodes CDR1 GTSNPN and CDR2 SVGIG (reference sequence). The CDR3 has 15 amino acids.

Ten or more counts support this clonotype. V is TRBV12-3 or TRBV12-4 and J is TRBJ2-5; TRBD1 matches at 11 bases. The V gene end was trimmed by 5 bases and the J gene end by 4 bases; junction bases not matched to a gene: 6. There are 15 residues in the CDR3. The CDR3 spells CASSLRTGGIETQYF. DNA for the CDR3: TGTGCCAGCAGTCTCCGGACAGGGGGCATAGAGACCCAGTACTTC.

This clonotype has ten or more counts. The gene calls are TRBV6-6 and TRBJ2-7; D unclear. The CDR3 length is 14 residues. V lost 0 bases, J lost 5 bases, and 11 bases lay in between. Germline V gives CDR1 MNHNY, CDR2 SVGAGI (reference sequence). The CDR3 region is CASSYSRRRDEQYF. CDR3 DNA sequence: TGTGCCAGCAGTTACTCTAGGAGACGCGACGAGCAGTACTTC.

This clonotype was detected many times. The J gene is TRBJ1-2, the V gene TRBV2; D is unclear. V gave up 6 bases and J gave up 6 bases, with 11 bases separating them. Germline V gene data show CDR1 as SNHLY and CDR2 as FYNNEI. The CDR3 loop spans 12 amino acids. The CDR3 nucleotides are TGTGCCAGCAGACGGGTCGCGGATGGCTACACCTTC. Translated, it gives CASRRVADGYTF.

For this clonotype: A much bigger clone sits one base away, suggesting this may be a read error. This chain connects TRBV6-1 to TRBJ2-5; 8 bases fit TRBD2. After removal of 5 bases from V and 4 bases from J, the junction contained 6 bases not matched to a gene. CDR1 is MNHNS and CDR2 is SASEGT in the germline V gene. The CDR3 is 14 residues long. The CDR3 sequence: CASSPGGPAETQYF. Here the CDR3 DNA reads TGTGCCAGCAGTCCGGGAGGGCCTGCAGAGACCCAGTACTTC.

This clonotype was seen repeatedly, ten times or more. V and J are TRBV6-2 or TRBV6-3 and TRBJ2-1, with 8 nucleotides matching TRBD2. The germline gives CDR1 MNHEY, CDR2 SVGEGT. Trimming took 5 bases from V and 10 from J; bases not matched to a gene: 10. The CDR3 sequence is 14 residues long. CDR3 amino acids: CASSLGISGGEQFF. The CDR3 DNA sequence: TGTGCCAGCAGTCTCGGGATATCGGGGGGGGAGCAGTTCTTC.

This clonotype appeared a few times. The gene calls are TRBV30 and TRBJ2-3; 8 bases fit TRBD2. This CDR3 spans 22 amino acids. The J segment lost 0 bases and the V segment lost 2 bases, leaving 25 bases of the junction unmatched. From germline, CDR1 is GTSNPN and CDR2 SVGIG (reference sequence). The CDR3 reads CAWSSGTSEGGRELESTDTQYF. The CDR3, as DNA: TGTGCCTGGAGTTCCGGGACTAGTGAGGGCGGTCGGGAATTAGAAAGCACAGATACGCAGTATTTT.

This clonotype was seen repeatedly, ten times or more. This chain links TRBV6-2 or TRBV6-3 with TRBJ2-1; 10 bases line up with TRBD1. Germline assignment: CDR1 MNHEY and CDR2 SVGEGT. Trimming took 0 bases from V and 3 from J; bases not matched to a gene: 2. This CDR3 comprises 16 residues. Here the CDR3 reads CASSYSGTGVYNEQFF. As DNA, the CDR3 is TGTGCCAGCAGTTACTCTGGGACAGGGGTCTACAATGAGCAGTTCTTC.

This clonotype was seen repeatedly, ten times or more. This chain uses TRBV30 with TRBJ2-1; 8 bases map to TRBD2. CDR3 length equals 13 residues. CDR1 is GTSNPN and CDR2 is SVGIG in the germline V gene (reference sequence). With 8 bases clipped from V and 3 bases from J, the junction kept 6 bases outside the gene matches. The CDR3 sequence is CAGSGTLYNEQFF. The CDR3 bases are TGTGCCGGTAGCGGGACCCTCTACAATGAGCAGTTCTTC.

This clonotype showed up many times. This chain links TRBV6-1 with TRBJ1-1; D perhaps matches TRBD1 (6 bases). Trimming pared 10 bases from V and 1 base from J, leaving 16 bases between. This CDR3 is 14 amino acids long. The germline CDR1 and CDR2 sequences are MNHNS and SASEGT. The DNA of the CDR3 is TGTGCCATCGTTAGGGGGGGCGCGAACACTGAAGCTTTCTTT. Translating it yields CAIVRGGANTEAFF.

With regard to this clonotype: A much larger clone is a single base away; this may be a read error. This rearrangement joins TRBV28 to TRBJ2-2, with TRBD2 matching 8 bases. CDR1 MDHEN and CDR2 SYDVKM come from the germline V gene. The CDR3 has 18 residues. The CDR3 coding sequence is TGTGCCAGCAGTATTACTATTGCTAGCGGGTCGAACACCGGGGAGCCGTTTTTT. It codes for CASSITIASGSNTGEPFF.

This chain uses TRBV7-8 with TRBJ2-4; tentative D call: TRBD2 (5 bases). V lost 5 bases and J lost 6, with 23 bases in between. CDR1 and CDR2 from the germline V gene are SGHVS and FQNEAQ. This CDR3 region has 17 residues. CDR3 loop: CASSPLGVFGPGNIQYF. The CDR3 DNA sequence: TGTGCCAGCAGCCCCCTGGGAGTTTTCGGGCCCGGAAACATTCAGTACTTC.

The rearrangement joins TRBV2 to TRBJ2-2; the D gene could be TRBD1 or TRBD2 (5 bases each). With 5 bases removed from V and 4 bases from J, the gap between germline ends came to 11 bases. From germline, CDR1 is SNHLY and CDR2 FYNNEI. This CDR3 has 14 residues. The CDR3 sequence is CASSFDGATGELFF. The CDR3 bases are TGTGCCAGCAGTTTCGACGGGGCCACCGGGGAGCTGTTTTTT.